Each of the 3 T cell receptor beta chains below was sequenced from the same sample in a study of cytomegalovirus exposure and HLA in healthy donors. The repertoire was sequenced with immunoSEQ multiplex PCR; TCRdb's copy has only in-frame clones and lacks some. The sample includes 220,000 or so clones, 80% to 90% of them seen just once. Sequenced: PBMCs. The origin of the receptors is a woman aged 18-29 years in good health and CMV-seropositive.

The chain recombines TRBV30 with TRBJ2-7; 12 nucleotides agree with TRBD1. The germline CDR1 and CDR2 sequences are GTSNPN and SVGIG (reference sequence). V dropped 0 bases and J dropped 5; count of bases not matched to a gene: 8. The CDR3 sequence is 16 residues long. CDR3 sequence (DNA): TGTGCCTGGAGTGTAAGCCCCGGGACAGGGGGCGACGAGCAGTACTTC. This translates into CAWSVSPGTGGDEQYF.

This chain links TRBV7-9 with TRBJ1-2; D call uncertain. V gave up 0 bases and J gave up 4 bases, with 12 bases separating them. Germline values: CDR1 SEHNR, CDR2 FQNEAQ (reference sequence). The CDR3 has 15 residues. CDR3 nucleotides: TGTGCCAGCAGCTTAGCGGAGGGTTTGAGCTATGGCTACACCTTC. Its translation is CASSLAEGLSYGYTF.

The chain employs TRBV4-2 and TRBJ2-1; TRBD2 aligns across 11 bases. The CDR3 consists of 21 residues. Germline V gene lookup returns CDR1 LGHNA and CDR2 YNFKEQ. V was clipped by 1 base and J by 3 bases; unmatched bases: 17. The CDR3 nucleotides read TGTGCCAGCAGCCAAGTAGGGGTAGCGGGGGGGAGGCTGGGATTCTACAATGAGCAGTTCTTC. It codes for CASSQVGVAGGRLGFYNEQFF.